This T cell receptor beta chain was identified in a study of human T cells and chemical hapten exposure. Study-wide points: Among expanded TCRs, significantly more large CDR3 similarity clusters formed than among controls.

CDR1 is SGHTA, CDR2 FQGNSA, per germline. The CDR3 contains 15 residues. The germline V and J ends were trimmed by 4 bases and 0 bases, with 10 bases remaining between them. The time point was: pre-sensitization, week 0. The treatment denotes: therapeutic diphenylcyclopropenone sensitization with weekly scalp DPC. In TCRdb, the RACE reads were re-called with MiXCR into one record per CDR3 protein. The sample includes about 250,000 distinct CDR3 sequences, approximately 7.5% of them seen just once. In its sample, this clonotype was seen a few times. Its antigen is currently unknown. The starting material was whole blood, obtained in connection with sensitization to the hapten diphenylcyclopropenone (DPC). This chain joins TRBV7-2 and TRBJ1-3; possible D gene TRBD1, 5 bases. The TCR was taken from a man aged 18-30 years with alopecia areata. Some clones in this sample may be carry-over from other donors' samples. CDR3 in amino acids: CASSWDASSGNTIYF. CDR3 nucleotides: TGTGCCAGCAGCTGGGACGCGAGCTCTGGAAACACCATATATTTT.